This TCR beta chain was documented in a study of T-cell reconstitution after alpha-beta-depleted transplantation in children. The authors prepared the TCRbeta library with unique molecular identifiers. From the PCR reads, TCRdb called clonotypes with MiXCR, one entry per CDR3 protein. The sample lists about 200,000 distinct CDR3 sequences, 5% to 7.5% occurring once. On this clonotype itself: Its antigen is unidentified.

Study-level points and caveats: Newly made T cells mostly supplied T-cell counts and diversity one year after transplant.

The ends lost 3 bases at V and 0 bases at J; junction bases unmatched: 8. The germline gives CDR1 LGHNT, CDR2 FRNRAP. The CDR3 is made up of 17 amino acids. Sequencing was performed on PBMCs, taken before TCRalphabeta/CD19-depleted stem cell transplant. The receptor comes from a girl under three years old with combined immunodeficiency, due to receive a stem cell transplant. The V and J genes are TRBV12-5 and TRBJ2-5, with 9 bases lining up with TRBD1. CDR3 region: CASGFGTDRGYQETQYF. The DNA for the CDR3 is TGTGCTAGTGGTTTTGGTACAGACAGGGGGTACCAAGAGACCCAGTACTTC.